These 14 T cell receptor beta chains were all obtained from the same sample, sequenced in a study of T cell responses to AZD1222 COVID-19 vaccine. Here immunoSEQ multiplex PCR was the method, and the copy in TCRdb shows in-frame clones only, minus some. This table holds 120,000 to 150,000 clones, 90% found once. The sample here was peripheral blood, taken on day 0 of AZD1222 vaccination. These receptors were taken from an adult in good health.

The chain uses TRBV30 and TRBJ2-7; TRBD2 matches at 8 bases. Germline-derived CDR1 and CDR2 are GTSNPN and SVGIG (reference sequence). The CDR3 loop spans 13 amino acids. The junction had 6 bases not matched to a gene; V was cut back by 3 bases and J by 5 bases. CDR3: CAWSSAGGDEQYF. DNA of the CDR3: TGTGCCTGGAGCAGCGCCGGGGGGGACGAGCAGTACTTC.

The chain couples TRBV14 to TRBJ2-1; 7 nucleotides agree with TRBD2. CDR1 and CDR2 (germline): SGHDN, FVKESK. V was clipped by 4 bases and J by 7 bases; unmatched bases: 10. CDR3 size: 15 residues. The CDR3 bases are TGTGCCAGCAGCCCCCCACTAGCGACAAGAAATGAGCAGTTCTTC. It is translated as CASSPPLATRNEQFF.

The chain uses TRBV5-5 and TRBJ1-3; 9 bases are a match to TRBD1. V gave up 0 bases and J gave up 3 bases; unmatched junction bases: 1. The CDR3 covers 15 residues. Germline CDR1 reads SGHKS; CDR2 reads YYEKEE (reference sequence). The CDR3 sequence: CASSLDRGLGNTIYF. The CDR3 nucleotides read TGTGCCAGCAGCTTGGACAGGGGGCTTGGAAACACCATATATTTT. Full variable domain (outside the CDR3, taken from reference TRBV5-5 and TRBJ1-3): DAGVTQSPTHLIKTRGQQVTLRCSPISGHKSVSWYQQVLGQGPQFIFQYYEKEERGRGNFPDRFSARQFPNYSSELNVNALLLGDSALYLCASSLDRGLGNTIYFGEGSWLTVV.

The chain has TRBV29-1 and TRBJ1-2; D may be TRBD1 (6 bases). Germline V gives CDR1 SQVTM, CDR2 ANQGSEA. V lost 7 bases, J lost 8 bases, and 14 bases lay in between. This CDR3 is 11 amino acids long. CDR3 protein: CSAPAGGGYTF. The CDR3 DNA is TGCAGCGCTCCGGCGGGGGGCGGCTACACCTTC. Full variable domain (missing parts from reference TRBV29-1 and TRBJ1-2): SAVISQKPSRDICQRGTSLTIQCQVDSQVTMMFWYRQQPGQSLTLIATANQGSEATYESGFVIDKFPISRPNLTFSTLTVSNMSPEDSSIYLCSAPAGGGYTFGSGTRLTVV.

The V gene is TRBV11-3, the J gene TRBJ2-7; 11 positions match TRBD2. The CDR3 length is 15 residues. From germline, CDR1 is SGHNT and CDR2 YENEEA. V gave up 4 bases and J gave up 4 bases; unmatched junction bases: 6. The CDR3 loop is CASSSGTSGTYEQYF. CDR3 nucleotide sequence: TGTGCCAGCAGCTCGGGGACTAGCGGAACTTACGAGCAGTACTTC. The entire variable domain, with the rest obtained from reference TRBV11-3 and TRBJ2-7, is as follows: EAGVVQSPRYKIIEKKQPVAFWCNPISGHNTLYWYLQNLGQGPELLIRYENEEAVDDSQLPKDRFSAERLKGVDSTLKIQPAELGDSAVYLCASSSGTSGTYEQYFGPGTRLTVT.

The chain carries TRBV18 and TRBJ1-6; no reliable D call. Per the germline V gene, CDR1 is KGHSH and CDR2 is LQKENI. Trimming pared 3 bases from V and 16 bases from J, leaving 28 bases between. The length of the CDR3 is 17 residues. The CDR3 sequence is CASSPSLTGPKSHALHF. The DNA of the CDR3 is TGTGCCAGCTCACCTAGCTTGACCGGACCCAAATCGCATGCTCTCCACTTT.

This clone has only a few counts. The chain joins TRBV19 to TRBJ2-7, with 12 bases identical to TRBD2. Germline CDR1 reads LNHDA; CDR2 reads SQIVND (reference sequence). This CDR3 contains 14 residues. J was trimmed by 2 bases and V by 6 bases; bases with no gene match: 2. The CDR3: CASRRTSGAYEQYF. In nucleotides, the CDR3 is TGTGCCAGTAGGAGGACTAGCGGGGCCTACGAGCAGTACTTC.

V usage is TRBV3-1 (or the pseudogene TRBV3-2) and J usage is TRBJ2-7, with D possibly called TRBD1 or TRBD2 (5 bases each). V was trimmed by 1 base and J by 6 bases, leaving 10 bases between them. CDR1 LGHDT and CDR2 YNNKEL come from the germline V gene (reference sequence). The length of the CDR3 is 13 residues. As DNA, the CDR3 is TGTGCCAGCAGCCAAGGGGGACGGGGCGAGCAGTACTTC. Its translation is CASSQGGRGEQYF.

This clone occurred once. J is TRBJ1-4 and V is TRBV6-5, with D possibly matching TRBD1 (6 bases). Between the trimmed V and J ends, which lost 10 bases and 6 bases, there was a span of 15 bases. The CDR3 extends over 13 amino acids. Germline V CDR1 and CDR2: MNHEY, SVGAGI. CDR3 region: CATRQDQYEKLFF. Here the CDR3 DNA reads TGTGCCACCCGACAGGACCAATATGAAAAACTGTTTTTT.

This clone came up once. The rearrangement uses TRBV30 and TRBJ2-3, with unresolved D. There are 12 residues in the CDR3. Germline values: CDR1 GTSNPN, CDR2 SVGIG (reference sequence). V gave up 1 base and J gave up 4 bases, with 6 bases separating them. CDR3 region: CAWSAISDTQYF. CDR3 coding DNA: TGTGCCTGGAGTGCGATTTCAGATACGCAGTATTTT. The whole variable domain, filled in from reference TRBV30 and TRBJ2-3, reads SQTIHQWPATLVQPVGSPLSLECTVEGTSNPNLYWYRQAAGRGLQLLFYSVGIGQISSEVPQNLSASRPQDRQFILSSKKLLLSDSGFYLCAWSAISDTQYFGPGTRLTVL.

The chain is built from TRBV4-1 and TRBJ2-5; possible D gene TRBD2, 6 bases. Germline V gene lookup returns CDR1 MGHRA and CDR2 YSYEKL. V was pared by 5 bases and J by 4 bases, with 14 bases between. The CDR3 covers 14 residues. The CDR3 DNA reads TGCGCCAGCAGCTCCAACCCGGGAGCAGAGACCCAGTACTTC. Protein: CASSSNPGAETQYF.

Of note for this clone: Other DNA sequences in this sample translate to the same CDR3. CDR3 DNA sequence: TGTGCCTGGGGCGGAGGGGAAAAACTGTTTTTT. This gives the protein CAWGGGEKLFF. The V gene is TRBV30, the J gene TRBJ1-4, with D unclear. Germline values: CDR1 GTSNPN, CDR2 SVGIG (reference sequence). This CDR3 contains 11 residues. The germline V and J ends were trimmed by 5 bases and 8 bases, with 9 bases remaining between them.

This rearrangement joins TRBV11-2 to TRBJ2-3; the match to TRBD1 covers 8 bases. The CDR3 is 15 residues long. The V gene end was trimmed by 4 bases and the J gene end by 2 bases; junction bases not matched to a gene: 5. Germline loops: CDR1 SGHAT, CDR2 FQNNGV. CDR3 sequence (DNA): TGTGCCAGCAGCTCCACGGGACAGGCCACAGATACGCAGTATTTT. It yields the protein CASSSTGQATDTQYF.

The chain links TRBV5-6 to TRBJ1-4, with TRBD1 as a possible D gene (6 bases). Trimming shortened V by 1 base and J by 7 bases, and 8 bases separated the two germline ends. There are 13 residues in the CDR3. CDR1 and CDR2 (germline): SGHDT, YYEEEE. CDR3 nucleotide sequence: TGTGCCAGCAGCTTGAGGGGGGCTGAAAAACTGTTTTTT. Protein sequence: CASSLRGAEKLFF.